Listed below are T cell receptor beta chains from one sample, sequenced in a study of blood T cell repertoires in COVID-19. Sequenced by immunoSEQ multiplex PCR; TCRdb stores in-frame clones only, minus some. The sample has approximately 340,000 clones; roughly nine tenths are singletons. Sequencing was carried out using PBMCs or T cells enriched from blood (not recorded which). These TCRs come from a woman in her thirties or forties who had been exposed to COVID-19. CDR3s include the opening cysteine and the closing phenylalanine or tryptophan. The D gene is left open where the match is weak. Size is stated for part of the rows, as once, few or many counts, or as a class when the clone is expanded.

J,D,V,size,DNA,CDR3
TRBJ1-5,TRBD1,TRBV30,.,TGTGCCTGGAGCAGACAGGGTGGAAGGCAGCCCCAGCATTTT,CAWSRQGGRQPQHF
TRBJ1-1,.,TRBV18,.,TGTGCCAGCTCACCAGCAGTGTTCTGGACTAAGGACACTGAAGCTTTCTTT,CASSPAVFWTKDTEAFF
TRBJ2-1,TRBD2,TRBV5-4,.,TGTGCCAGCAGTCGATCTAGCGGGAGGGATTACAATGAGCAGTTCTTC,CASSRSSGRDYNEQFF
TRBJ2-1,TRBD2,TRBV7-9,.,TGTGCCAGCAGCACCGGACTAGCGGGAGAGAGGGGGGGCTACAATGAGCAGTTCTTC,CASSTGLAGERGGYNEQFF
TRBJ2-7,TRBD1,TRBV2,.,TGTGCCAGCAGCGACAGGGGGCCCGGCGAGCAGTACTTC,CASSDRGPGEQYF
TRBJ2-7,TRBD1,TRBV5-5,once,TGTGCCAGCAGCTTGGTACCCACAGGGGGCGACGAGCAGTACTTC,CASSLVPTGGDEQYF
TRBJ2-3,TRBD2,TRBV7-2,.,TGTGCCAGCAGCCCTCCGGGACTAGCGGGAGGTGGCACAGATACGCAGTATTTT,CASSPPGLAGGGTDTQYF
TRBJ2-7,TRBD2,TRBV18,.,TGTGCCAGCTCACCTAGCTTGGGACTAGCGGGAGTATCCTACGAGCAGTACTTC,CASSPSLGLAGVSYEQYF
TRBJ2-5,.,TRBV15,.,TGTGCCACCAGCAGGCTGGGGGGGCTAAACGAAGAGACCCAGTACTTC,CATSRLGGLNEETQYF
TRBJ1-2,TRBD1,TRBV19,.,TGTGCCAGTAGCCAAGGACAGGGGGCGAGTGGCTACACCTTC,CASSQGQGASGYTF
TRBJ1-6,.,TRBV5-6,.,TGTGCCAGCAGCTCTACGGACAGACCTAATTCACCCCTCCACTTT,CASSSTDRPNSPLHF
TRBJ2-2,TRBD2,TRBV24-1,.,TGTGCCACCAGTGACCCTGGACTAGCGAACACCGGGGAGCTGTTTTTT,CATSDPGLANTGELFF
TRBJ1-1,.,TRBV24-1,.,TGTGCCACCAGTGGAACAATGAACACTGAAGCTTTCTTT,CATSGTMNTEAFF
TRBJ1-1,.,TRBV2,once,TGTGCCAGCAGTCCGGAGGGAAATACTGAAGCTTTCTTT,CASSPEGNTEAFF
TRBJ1-1,.,TRBV19,.,TGTGCCAGTAGTATAACCCAAAACAGGGACGGCACTGAAGCTTTCTTT,CASSITQNRDGTEAFF
TRBJ1-2,TRBD1,TRBV7-8,.,TGTGCCAGCAGCTTAGGGGGGACAGGAAGTTCTATGTTCGGCTACACCTTC,CASSLGGTGSSMFGYTF